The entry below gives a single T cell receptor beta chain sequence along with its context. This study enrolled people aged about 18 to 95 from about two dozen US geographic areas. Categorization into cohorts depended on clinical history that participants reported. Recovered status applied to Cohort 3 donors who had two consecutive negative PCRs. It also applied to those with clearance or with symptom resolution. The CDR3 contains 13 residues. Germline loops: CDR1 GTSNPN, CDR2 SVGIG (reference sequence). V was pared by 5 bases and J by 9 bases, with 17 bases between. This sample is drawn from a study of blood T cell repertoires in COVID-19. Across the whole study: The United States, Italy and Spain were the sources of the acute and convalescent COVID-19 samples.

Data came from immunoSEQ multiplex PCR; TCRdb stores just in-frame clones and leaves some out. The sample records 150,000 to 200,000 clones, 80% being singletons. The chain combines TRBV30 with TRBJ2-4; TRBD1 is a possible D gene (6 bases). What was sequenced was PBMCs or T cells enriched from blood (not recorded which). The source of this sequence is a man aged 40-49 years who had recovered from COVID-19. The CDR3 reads CAWSPPGQAIQYF. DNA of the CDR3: TGTGCCTGGTCCCCGCCGGGACAAGCCATTCAGTACTTC.